This T cell receptor beta chain was identified during a study of T cell responses to AZD1222 COVID-19 vaccine. General study findings and limits: Spike-wide vaccine-associated CD4 TCRs dominated at 160-218 and 743-854. Repertoire sampling occurred only after the peak T cell response. Of the AZD1222 recipients, only 5 or 6 were seropositive at baseline. Breadth and depth of Spike-specific TCRs rose after two AZD1222 doses.

A remark on this clone: What it binds is unknown.

The germline CDR1 and CDR2 sequences are MNHEY and SVGAGI. The V end lost 8 bases, the J end lost 6 bases, and 20 bases lay between the germline ends. The CDR3 runs 15 residues. Data came from immunoSEQ multiplex PCR; TCRdb stores just in-frame clones and leaves some out. The sample includes 150,000 to 200,000 clones, around 93% of them seen just once. The sample consisted of peripheral blood, taken on day 0 of AZD1222 vaccination. V is TRBV6-5 and J is TRBJ2-1; the D gene is possibly TRBD2 (6 bases). The source of this sequence is an adult in good health. The chain's CDR3 is CASHGGLRAGNEQFF. The CDR3 DNA reads TGTGCCAGCCATGGTGGACTAAGAGCGGGCAATGAGCAGTTCTTC.